This T cell receptor (beta chain) was recovered during a study of cytomegalovirus exposure and HLA in healthy donors. Turning to this clone: Mismatch with germline at one junction end may stem from a read error.

The primer mix had 60 Vbeta and 13 Jbeta primers. Profiling relied on immunoSEQ multiplex PCR, and the TCRdb table lists in-frame clones only, not all of them. The table has around 120,000 clones, about four fifths seen once. This CDR3 comprises 15 residues. Germline values: CDR1 SEHNR, CDR2 FQNEAQ (reference sequence). Source material: PBMCs. This TCR was recovered from a man aged 18 to 29 in good health and CMV-seronegative. The chain combines TRBV7-9 with TRBJ2-3; TRBD1 matches 7 bases. The CDR3, as DNA: TGTTCCAGCAGCTCACGGGACAGTTTCACAGATACGCAGTATTTT. Residues: CSSSSRDSFTDTQYF.